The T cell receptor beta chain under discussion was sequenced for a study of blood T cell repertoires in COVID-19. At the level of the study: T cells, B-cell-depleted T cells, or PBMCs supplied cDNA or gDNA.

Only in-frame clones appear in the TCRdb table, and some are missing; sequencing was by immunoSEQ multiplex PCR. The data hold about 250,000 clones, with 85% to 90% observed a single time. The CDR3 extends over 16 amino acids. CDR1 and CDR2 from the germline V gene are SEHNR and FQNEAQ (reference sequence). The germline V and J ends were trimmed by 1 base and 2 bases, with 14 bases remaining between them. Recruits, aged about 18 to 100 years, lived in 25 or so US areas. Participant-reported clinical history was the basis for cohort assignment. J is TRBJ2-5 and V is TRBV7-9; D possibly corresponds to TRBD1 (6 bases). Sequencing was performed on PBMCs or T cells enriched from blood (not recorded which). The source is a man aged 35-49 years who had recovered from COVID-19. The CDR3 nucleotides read TGTGCCAGCAGCTTAGAAGAGGGGACAAGGCAAGAGACCCAGTACTTC. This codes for CASSLEEGTRQETQYF.